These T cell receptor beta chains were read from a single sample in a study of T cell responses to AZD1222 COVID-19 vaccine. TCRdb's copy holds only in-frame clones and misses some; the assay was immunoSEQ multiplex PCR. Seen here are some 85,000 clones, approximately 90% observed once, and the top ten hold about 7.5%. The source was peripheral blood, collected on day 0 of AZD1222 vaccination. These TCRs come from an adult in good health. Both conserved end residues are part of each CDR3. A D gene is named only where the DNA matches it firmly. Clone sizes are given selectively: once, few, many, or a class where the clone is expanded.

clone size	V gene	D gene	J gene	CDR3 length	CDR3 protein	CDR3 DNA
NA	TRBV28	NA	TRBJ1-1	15	CASSLPRGLNTEAFF	TGTGCCAGCAGTTTACCCCGTGGGTTGAACACTGAAGCTTTCTTT
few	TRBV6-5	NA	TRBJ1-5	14	CASSYSLSNQPQHF	TGTGCCAGCAGTTACTCCCTTAGCAATCAGCCCCAGCATTTT
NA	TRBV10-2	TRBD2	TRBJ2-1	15	CASQTSGGLGNEQFF	TGCGCCAGCCAGACTAGCGGGGGTCTGGGCAATGAGCAGTTCTTC
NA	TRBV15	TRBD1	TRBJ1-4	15	CATSRGQGAIEKLFF	TGTGCCACCAGCAGGGGACAGGGGGCAATTGAAAAACTGTTTTTT
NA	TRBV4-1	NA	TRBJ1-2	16	CASSQKESSRFYGYTF	TGCGCCAGCAGCCAAAAAGAGTCCTCGAGGTTCTATGGCTACACCTTC
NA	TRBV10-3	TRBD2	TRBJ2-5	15	CAITKGAGGPETQYF	TGTGCCATCACCAAGGGAGCGGGGGGACCGGAGACCCAGTACTTC
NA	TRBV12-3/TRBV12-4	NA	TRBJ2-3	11	CASSSPRTQYF	TGTGCCAGCAGTTCGCCTCGTACGCAGTATTTT
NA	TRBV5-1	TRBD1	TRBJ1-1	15	CASSLTGTGATEAFF	TGCGCCAGCAGCTTAACCGGGACAGGGGCTACTGAAGCTTTCTTT
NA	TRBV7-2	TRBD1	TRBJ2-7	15	CASSPGTGGIYEQYF	TGTGCCAGCAGCCCTGGGACAGGGGGCATTTACGAGCAGTACTTC
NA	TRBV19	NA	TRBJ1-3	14	CASRTAGPGNTIYF	TGTGCCAGTAGGACGGCGGGTCCTGGAAACACCATATATTTT
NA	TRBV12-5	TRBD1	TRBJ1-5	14	CASGLVQGGQPQHF	TGTGCTAGTGGTTTGGTACAGGGGGGCCAGCCCCAGCATTTT
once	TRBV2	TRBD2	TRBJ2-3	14	CASERGLDTDTQYF	TGTGCCAGTGAAAGAGGACTAGACACAGATACGCAGTATTTT
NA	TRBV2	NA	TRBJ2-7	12	CASSRSEYEQYF	TGTGCCAGCAGTAGGTCAGAATACGAGCAGTACTTC
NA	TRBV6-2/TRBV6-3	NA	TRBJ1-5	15	CASSYPTRGREPQHF	TGTGCCAGCAGTTACCCTACCCGGGGCCGTGAACCCCAGCATTTT
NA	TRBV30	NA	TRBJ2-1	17	CAWSVRPGVARFNEQFF	TGTGCCTGGAGTGTAAGGCCCGGGGTAGCTCGGTTCAATGAGCAGTTCTTC
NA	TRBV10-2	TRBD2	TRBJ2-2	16	CASSRGAGTNTGELFF	TGCGCCAGCAGTCGGGGAGCGGGAACGAACACCGGGGAGCTGTTTTTT
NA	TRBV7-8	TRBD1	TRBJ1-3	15	CASSSTGGRGNTIYF	TGTGCCAGCAGCTCCACAGGGGGTAGGGGAAACACCATATATTTT
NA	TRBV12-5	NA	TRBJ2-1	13	CASGLVGNNEQFF	TGTGCTAGTGGTTTGGTAGGGAACAATGAGCAGTTCTTC
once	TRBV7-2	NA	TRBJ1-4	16	CASSGQGRGVNEKLFF	TGTGCCAGCAGCGGACAAGGCAGGGGCGTTAATGAAAAACTGTTTTTT
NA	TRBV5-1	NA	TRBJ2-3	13	CASSLIPTDTQYF	TGCGCCAGCAGCTTGATCCCCACAGATACGCAGTATTTT
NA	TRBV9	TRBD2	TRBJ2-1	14	CASSVRDYYNEQFF	TGTGCCAGCAGCGTAAGGGACTACTACAATGAGCAGTTCTTC
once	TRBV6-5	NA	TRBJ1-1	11	CASSTRWEAFF	TGTGCCAGCAGTACCCGGTGGGAAGCTTTCTTT
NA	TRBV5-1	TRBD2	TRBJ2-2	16	CASSLESSGNTGELFF	TGCGCCAGCAGCTTGGAGTCTAGCGGGAACACCGGGGAGCTGTTTTTT
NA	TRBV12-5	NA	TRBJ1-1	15	CASGAPGQVNTEAFF	TGTGCTAGTGGTGCACCGGGACAAGTGAACACTGAAGCTTTCTTT
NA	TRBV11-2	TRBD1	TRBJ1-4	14	CASSRGQRNEKLFF	TGTGCCAGCAGCCGGGGACAGCGTAATGAAAAACTGTTTTTT
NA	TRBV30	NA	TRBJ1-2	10	CAWSVLRNTF	TGTGCCTGGAGTGTACTGAGGAACACCTTC
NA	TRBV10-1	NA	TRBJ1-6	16	CASVDTWAVQNSPLHF	TGCGCCAGCGTCGACACCTGGGCCGTGCAGAATTCACCCCTCCACTTT
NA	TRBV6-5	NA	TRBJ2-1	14	CASRRGFSYNEQFF	TGTGCCAGCAGGCGTGGGTTCTCCTACAATGAGCAGTTCTTC
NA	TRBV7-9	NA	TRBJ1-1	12	CASSAGPTEAFF	TGTGCCAGCAGCGCAGGGCCCACTGAAGCTTTCTTT
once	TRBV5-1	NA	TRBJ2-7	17	CASSLKIGKAGNYEQYF	TGCGCCAGCAGCTTGAAAATCGGGAAGGCGGGAAACTACGAGCAGTACTTC
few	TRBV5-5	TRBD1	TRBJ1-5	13	CASSWDRVQPQHF	TGTGCCAGCAGCTGGGACAGGGTCCAGCCCCAGCATTTT
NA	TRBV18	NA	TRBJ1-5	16	CASSVGFTRGHQPQHF	TGTGCCAGCTCCGTTGGGTTCACACGAGGCCATCAGCCCCAGCATTTT
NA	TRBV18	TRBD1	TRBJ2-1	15	CASSSGTGALNEQFF	TGTGCCAGCTCGTCCGGGACAGGGGCCCTCAATGAGCAGTTCTTC
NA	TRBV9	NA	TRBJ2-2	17	CASSVAPARYGTGELFF	TGTGCCAGCAGCGTAGCTCCCGCGAGATATGGCACCGGGGAGCTGTTTTTT
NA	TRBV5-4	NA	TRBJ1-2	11	CASNDRNGYTF	TGTGCCAGCAACGACAGAAATGGTTACACCTTC
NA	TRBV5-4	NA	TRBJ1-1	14	CASSQPGANTEAFF	TGTGCCAGCAGCCAGCCGGGGGCGAACACTGAAGCTTTCTTT
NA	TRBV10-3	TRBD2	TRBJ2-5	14	CATRTSGAGETQYF	TGTGCCACACGGACTAGCGGGGCCGGTGAGACCCAGTACTTC
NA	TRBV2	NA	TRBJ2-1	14	CASTQETGTNEQFF	TGTGCCAGCACACAGGAGACAGGTACGAATGAGCAGTTCTTC
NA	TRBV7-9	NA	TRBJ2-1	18	CASSPAFGLGSSYNEQFF	TGTGCCAGCAGCCCAGCCTTTGGGCTGGGGAGCTCCTACAATGAGCAGTTCTTC
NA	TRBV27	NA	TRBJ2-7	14	CASRREGGFGEQYF	TGTGCCAGCAGGAGAGAGGGGGGCTTCGGAGAGCAGTACTTC
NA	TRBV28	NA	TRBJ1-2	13	CASSLGGHYGYTF	TGTGCCAGCAGTTTAGGAGGGCACTATGGCTACACCTTC
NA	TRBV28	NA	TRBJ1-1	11	CASSTQPEAFF	TGTGCCAGCAGTACCCAACCTGAAGCTTTCTTT
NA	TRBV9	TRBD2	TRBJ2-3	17	CASSARDRSGRQDTQYF	TGTGCCAGCAGCGCCCGTGATCGGAGCGGGAGACAAGATACGCAGTATTTT
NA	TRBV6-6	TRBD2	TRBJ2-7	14	CASSREGLTYEQYF	TGTGCCAGCAGTCGGGAGGGGTTAACCTACGAGCAGTACTTC
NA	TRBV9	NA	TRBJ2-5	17	CASSPHPRAGVGETQYF	TGTGCCAGCAGCCCACACCCCCGGGCAGGGGTAGGCGAGACCCAGTACTTC
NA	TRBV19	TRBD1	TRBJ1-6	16	CASSMTGITYNSPLHF	TGTGCCAGTAGTATGACAGGGATCACCTATAATTCACCCCTCCACTTT
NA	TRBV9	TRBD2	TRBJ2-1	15	CASSVTGTSRNEQFF	TGTGCCAGCAGCGTAACTGGGACTAGCCGGAATGAGCAGTTCTTC
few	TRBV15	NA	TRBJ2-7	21	CATSRDWVRTNQGDGYYEQYF	TGTGCCACCAGCAGAGATTGGGTGCGCACAAATCAGGGAGACGGATACTACGAGCAGTACTTC
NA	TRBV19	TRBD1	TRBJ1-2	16	CASSIPHRGPLNGYTF	TGTGCCAGTAGTATTCCTCACAGGGGCCCTTTGAATGGCTACACCTTC